A single sample is the source of the 29 T cell receptor beta chains below, sequenced in a study of T cell repertoires in cytomegalovirus infection. TCRdb analysed the reads with MiXCR anew, one entry per CDR3 protein. This table holds roughly 920,000 distinct CDR3 sequences, about a third found once. For these receptors, no antigen is known. The sequencing here drew on cultured CD8+ T cells from PBMCs, taken from culture after CMV antigen stimulation. Source of these receptors: a human donor in good health (CMV status not recorded). Some clones in this sample may be carry-over from other donors' samples.

As to this clonotype: A much larger clone is a single base away; this may be a read error. This chain uses TRBV6-1 with TRBJ1-6; no clear D gene. The length of the CDR3 is 16 residues. Germline V gene data show CDR1 as MNHNS and CDR2 as SASEGT. CDR3 loop: CASREDEGSYNSPLHF. The CDR3 DNA sequence: TGTGCCAGCAGGGAAGACGAGGGCTCCTATAATTCACCCCTCCACTTT.

The rearrangement links TRBV12-5 to TRBJ1-2; tentative D call: TRBD1 (5 bases). The CDR3 consists of 13 residues. Germline-derived CDR1 and CDR2 are LGHNT and FRNRAP. V shed 4 bases and J shed 6 bases, with 12 bases lying between them. CDR3 coding DNA: TGTGCTAGTGGTTCGCCCGGGACCCATGGCTACACCTTC. Translation: CASGSPGTHGYTF.

The J gene is TRBJ1-2, the V gene TRBV9; maybe TRBD1 (6 bases). V shed 1 base and J shed 4 bases, with 14 bases lying between them. The CDR3 has 15 amino acids. Germline CDR1 SGDLS, CDR2 YYNGEE. The CDR3 region is CASSVLAGEIYGYTF. The CDR3 nucleotides read TGTGCCAGCAGCGTATTGGCAGGGGAGATCTATGGCTACACCTTC.

This clonotype was found a few times. The chain carries TRBV12-3 or TRBV12-4 and TRBJ1-1; TRBD1 is a possible D gene (6 bases). V was pared by 7 bases and J by 3 bases, with 12 bases between. The CDR3 totals 13 residues. The CDR3 sequence is CASMGGADTEAFF. The CDR3 bases are TGTGCCAGCATGGGGGGGGCGGACACTGAAGCTTTCTTT.

The chain recombines TRBV12-3 or TRBV12-4 with TRBJ2-2; 8 bases match TRBD2. The CDR3 length is 18 residues. With 3 bases clipped from V and 2 bases from J, the junction kept 11 bases outside the gene matches. The CDR3 nucleotides are TGTGCCAGCAGTTTCAAGGTAGCGGGGACGGTAAACACCGGGGAGCTGTTTTTT. Translation: CASSFKVAGTVNTGELFF.

The J gene is TRBJ2-5, the V gene TRBV4-1, with D hard to call. Between the trimmed V and J ends, which lost 4 bases and 0 bases, there was a span of 6 bases. Looked up from germline, CDR1 is MGHRA and CDR2 is YSYEKL. The CDR3 runs to 13 residues. CDR3 protein: CASSPQNQETQYF. Written as DNA, the CDR3 is TGCGCCAGCAGCCCACAGAACCAAGAGACCCAGTACTTC.

This clonotype was detected a few times. This chain uses TRBV11-1 with TRBJ1-2; 9 bases agree with TRBD1. This CDR3 has 11 amino acids. V trimming: 8 bases; J trimming: 8 bases; junction bases outside the gene matches: 3. Germline assignment: CDR1 SGHAT and CDR2 FQDESV (reference sequence). CDR3 in DNA: TGTGCCAGCCCGGGACAGGGAGGCTACACCTTC. Amino acids: CASPGQGGYTF.

This clonotype was recorded a few times. J is TRBJ2-7 and V is TRBV18; D is uncertain. The CDR3 runs 11 residues. Trimming removed 0 bases from V and 5 bases from J, with 2 bases in between. Looked up from germline, CDR1 is KGHSH and CDR2 is LQKENI. CDR3 loop: CASSPPNEQYF. DNA of the CDR3: TGTGCCAGCTCACCACCGAACGAGCAGTACTTC.

Comment on this clonotype: One base away lies a much larger clone, so this may be a sequencing read error. The chain joins TRBV7-8 to TRBJ2-1; 8 bases are shared with TRBD2. The CDR3 length is 18 residues. Looked up from germline, CDR1 is SGHVS and CDR2 is FQNEAQ. The DNA of the CDR3 is TGTGCCAGCATAGGCCAACCGACTAGCGAGCGCTCCTACAATGTGCAGTTCTTC. Translated, it gives CASIGQPTSERSYNVQFF.

The chain recombines TRBV20-1 with TRBJ2-1, with unresolved D. The V end lost 6 bases, the J end lost 6 bases, and 12 bases lay between the germline ends. The CDR3 contains 12 residues. The germline gives CDR1 DFQATT, CDR2 SNEGSKA (reference sequence). This CDR3 is CSAQIYSNEQFF. The DNA of the CDR3 is TGCAGTGCCCAAATTTATTCCAATGAGCAGTTCTTC.

V usage is TRBV10-1 and J usage is TRBJ2-2; possible D gene TRBD1, 6 bases. The V gene's germline CDR1 is WNHNN and CDR2 SYGVQD (reference sequence). V dropped 0 bases and J dropped 5 bases, with 10 bases sitting between them. The CDR3 totals 15 residues. CDR3 amino acids: CASSESQGRTGELFF. The CDR3 nucleotides read TGCGCCAGCAGTGAGTCGCAGGGGCGGACCGGGGAGCTGTTTTTT.

This clonotype was detected only a few times. The V call is TRBV7-2, the J call TRBJ2-5, with D possibly called TRBD1 or TRBD2 (6 bases each). Germline V gives CDR1 SGHTA, CDR2 FQGNSA. There are 15 residues in the CDR3. V shed 4 bases and J shed 3 bases, with 15 bases lying between them. CDR3 sequence: CASSSLGGREETQYF. CDR3 nucleotide sequence: TGTGCCAGCAGCTCACTGGGGGGCCGGGAAGAGACCCAGTACTTC.

The chain recombines TRBV18 with TRBJ2-5; D is undetermined. The CDR3 covers 14 residues. From germline, CDR1 is KGHSH and CDR2 LQKENI. V was pared by 3 bases and J by 2 bases, with 10 bases between. CDR3 coding DNA: TGTGCCAGCTCACCTGCTTTGGGGCAAGAGACCCAGTACTTC. It encodes CASSPALGQETQYF.

This clonotype was seen a few times. This sequence joins TRBV6-6 and TRBJ2-7, with D unresolved. This CDR3 contains 16 residues. Germline values: CDR1 MNHNY, CDR2 SVGAGI (reference sequence). V gave up 0 bases and J gave up 3 bases, with 15 bases separating them. CDR3 amino acids: CASSYSPIYPSYEQYF. The CDR3 DNA sequence: TGTGCCAGCAGTTACTCACCCATCTACCCCAGCTACGAGCAGTACTTC.

With respect to this clonotype: A junction boundary mismatches the germline segment, possibly from a read error. The V and J genes are TRBV9 and TRBJ2-1, with 8 bases fitting TRBD2. Germline-derived CDR1 and CDR2 are SGDLS and YYNGEE. This CDR3 comprises 14 residues. The CDR3 coding sequence is TGTACCAGCAGCGACACGGGGGGGTCGAATGAGCAGTTCTTC. This codes for CTSSDTGGSNEQFF.

The V gene is TRBV13, the J gene TRBJ2-4, with 7 bases lining up with TRBD1. This CDR3 is built from 14 residues. Per the germline V gene, CDR1 is PRHDT and CDR2 is FYEKMQ (reference sequence). With 5 bases clipped from V and 4 bases from J, the junction kept 5 bases outside the gene matches. Here the CDR3 reads CASSPRQGKNIQYF. For the CDR3, the DNA is TGTGCCAGCAGCCCTCGACAGGGAAAAAACATTCAGTACTTC.

The chain couples TRBV9 to TRBJ2-1; unclear D gene. Germline V gives CDR1 SGDLS, CDR2 YYNGEE. The CDR3 consists of 16 residues. V shed 0 bases and J shed 8 bases, with 18 bases lying between them. CDR3 in amino acids: CASSVVSQPRGDEQFF. The CDR3 bases are TGTGCCAGCAGCGTAGTGAGTCAACCCCGAGGCGATGAGCAGTTCTTC.

The rearrangement links TRBV27 to TRBJ2-1, with 9 bases fitting TRBD1. V trimming: 5 bases; J trimming: 7 bases; junction bases outside the gene matches: 15. The CDR3 covers 17 residues. The germline V gene has CDR1 MNHEY and CDR2 SMNVEV (reference sequence). CDR3 region: CASSQYSTGQGINEQFF. CDR3 nucleotides: TGTGCCAGCAGTCAATACAGTACGGGACAGGGTATTAATGAGCAGTTCTTC.

Many counts were recorded for this clonotype. This chain joins TRBV7-9 and TRBJ2-1; 7 bases line up with TRBD1. Germline V gives CDR1 SEHNR, CDR2 FQNEAQ (reference sequence). The CDR3 totals 14 residues. J gave up 4 bases and V 5 bases, and 5 bases lay outside the gene matches. The CDR3 reads CASSPGQLYNEQFF. The CDR3 coding sequence is TGTGCCAGCAGCCCGGGACAGCTTTACAATGAGCAGTTCTTC.

The chain couples TRBV5-6 to TRBJ2-7; 8 bases are shared with TRBD1. The CDR3 runs to 13 residues. V shed 4 bases and J 6 bases; nucleotides not matched to a gene: 6. Germline lookup yields CDR1 SGHDT and CDR2 YYEEEE. The DNA for the CDR3 is TGTGCCAGCAGCACTGGACAGGGAACCGAGCAGTACGTC. Translation gives CASSTGQGTEQYV.

This clonotype was counted between two and nine times. The chain recombines TRBV6-5 with TRBJ1-1; possibly TRBD1 for D (5 bases). The V gene's germline CDR1 is MNHEY and CDR2 SVGAGI. The CDR3 extends over 13 amino acids. The V end was cut by 2 bases, the J end by 9 bases, with 13 bases between. CDR3 nucleotide sequence: TGTGCCAGCAGTTACGGCCGGGGGACTCAAGCTTTCTTT. This sequence encodes CASSYGRGTQAFF.

This clonotype came up a few times. This rearrangement joins TRBV24-1 to TRBJ2-5; D is perhaps TRBD2 (5 bases). Per the germline V gene, CDR1 is KGHDR and CDR2 is SFDVKD. V gave up 5 bases and J gave up 5 bases, with 17 bases separating them. The CDR3 length is 15 residues. In DNA, the CDR3 is TGTGCCACCAGTGGGAACCCTAAGGAGGAGGAGACCCAGTACTTC. This encodes CATSGNPKEEETQYF.

This rearrangement joins TRBV9 to TRBJ2-3, with D tentatively TRBD2 (6 bases). Trimming pared 0 bases from V and 2 bases from J, leaving 19 bases between. The CDR3 is made up of 18 amino acids. The germline V gene has CDR1 SGDLS and CDR2 YYNGEE. The CDR3 DNA is TGTGCCAGCAGCGTAGTGGATGGAGCGGAGGGGAACACAGATACGCAGTATTTT. Encoded protein: CASSVVDGAEGNTDTQYF.

CDR3 amino acids: CASSLGSSVRITGELFF. The CDR3 DNA reads as TGTGCCAGCAGTTTAGGTTCTAGCGTCCGTATCACCGGGGAGCTGTTTTTT. The chain couples TRBV27 to TRBJ2-2, with D perhaps matching TRBD2 (6 bases). V lost 2 bases and J 4 bases, leaving 17 bases between the germline ends. The length of the CDR3 is 17 residues. Germline V gene data show CDR1 as MNHEY and CDR2 as SMNVEV (reference sequence).

This chain links TRBV7-9 with TRBJ2-7, with 9 bases identical to TRBD1. After removal of 2 bases from V and 5 bases from J, the junction contained 10 bases not matched to a gene. CDR1 and CDR2 from the germline V gene are SEHNR and FQNEAQ (reference sequence). CDR3 length equals 16 residues. The CDR3 reads CASSLLVGTGSHEQYF. CDR3 coding DNA: TGTGCCAGCAGCTTATTAGTCGGGACAGGGTCTCACGAGCAGTACTTC.

The rearrangement uses TRBV19 and TRBJ1-2; no definite D call. The CDR3 has 13 residues. The V end was cut by 2 bases, the J end by 4 bases, with 8 bases between. Germline lookup yields CDR1 LNHDA and CDR2 SQIVND (reference sequence). The CDR3 sequence is CASSITGSYGYTF. For the CDR3, the DNA is TGTGCCAGTAGTATAACTGGGAGCTATGGCTACACCTTC.

The chain combines TRBV4-2 with TRBJ2-5; tentatively, D is TRBD1 (5 bases). The CDR3 runs 15 residues. The germline V gene encodes CDR1 LGHNA and CDR2 YNFKEQ. The V end was cut by 7 bases, the J end by 1 base, with 16 bases between. The CDR3 protein is CASTLDGAPQETQYF. The CDR3 DNA follows: TGTGCCAGCACCCTAGATGGGGCGCCCCAAGAGACCCAGTACTTC.

This clonotype was counted only a few times. This chain uses TRBV6-6 with TRBJ1-1, with D uncertain. This CDR3 has 15 amino acids. V was shortened by 6 bases and J by 0 bases, with 14 bases between the two germline ends. Germline V gene lookup returns CDR1 MNHNY and CDR2 SVGAGI (reference sequence). In DNA, the CDR3 is TGTGCCAGCAGAATTTACAGCCTCATGAACACTGAAGCTTTCTTT. This sequence encodes CASRIYSLMNTEAFF.

The chain has TRBV10-2 and TRBJ2-5; TRBD2 matches 8 bases. The germline gives CDR1 WSHSY, CDR2 SAAADI. Unmatched junction bases numbered 12, after V lost 8 bases and J lost 7 bases. There are 14 residues in the CDR3. CDR3 sequence (DNA): TGCGCCAGCGACCCGGGACTAGGGCCAGGGACCCAGTACTTC. Residues: CASDPGLGPGTQYF.